The clone carrying this T cell receptor (beta chain) was detected a few times. Its target is unknown. FACS sorted CD4+ or CD8+ T cells into CD45RA+ naive and CD45RO+ memory. The V gene's germline CDR1 is SEHNR and CDR2 FQNEAQ (reference sequence). This CDR3 comprises 12 residues. V lost 1 base, J lost 11 bases, and 11 bases lay in between. This entry belongs to a study of regulatory dendritic cells for organ transplantation. Study-level points and caveats: Naive CD4+ and CD8+ repertoires were highly diverse; memory CD8+ was most oligoclonal.

Using immunoSEQ multiplex PCR, the repertoire was profiled, and TCRdb retains in-frame clones only, with some absent. The sample yields under 35,000 clones, roughly 84% seen once. The sample was naive CD8+ T cells from blood. Subset indicated: CD45RA+ naive T cells. This receptor was obtained from a human donor in good health. V gene TRBV7-9 combines with J gene TRBJ1-1; D unclear. The CDR3 region is CASSLGFFGAFF. The CDR3 DNA is TGTGCCAGCAGCTTAGGGTTTTTCGGGGCTTTCTTT.